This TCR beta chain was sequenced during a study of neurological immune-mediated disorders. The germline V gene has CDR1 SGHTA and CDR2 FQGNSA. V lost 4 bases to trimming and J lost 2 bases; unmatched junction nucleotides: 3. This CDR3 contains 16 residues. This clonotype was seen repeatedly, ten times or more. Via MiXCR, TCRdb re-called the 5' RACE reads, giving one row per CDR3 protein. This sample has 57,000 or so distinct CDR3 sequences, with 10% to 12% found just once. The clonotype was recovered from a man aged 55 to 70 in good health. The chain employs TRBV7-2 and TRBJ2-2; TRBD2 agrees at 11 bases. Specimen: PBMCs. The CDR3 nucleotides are TGTGCCAGCAGCTCTACTAGCGGGGGCAACACCGGGGAGCTGTTTTTT. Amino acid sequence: CASSSTSGGNTGELFF.